This TCR beta chain is drawn from a study of CD8+ T cells in alopecia areata. Study background: Twice a day, 5 to 10 mg of oral tofacitinib was administered to treated patients.

Germline values: CDR1 SGHRS, CDR2 YFSETQ. With 1 base removed from V and 5 bases from J, the gap between germline ends came to 10 bases. CDR3 length: 13 residues. TCR sequencing used cDNA made by reverse transcription of extracted RNA. TCRdb's copy holds only in-frame clones and misses some; the assay was immunoSEQ multiplex PCR. The sample lists some 150,000 clones, 65% to 75% occurring once. Sequencing used CD8+ T cells sorted from blood, obtained at week 0. The V call is TRBV5-1, the J call TRBJ2-7; a possible D gene is TRBD2 (6 bases). The TCR comes from a human donor with alopecia areata. The CDR3 here is CASSLWGDHEQYF. CDR3 bases: TGCGCCAGCAGCTTGTGGGGGGACCACGAGCAGTACTTC.